Given below is one T cell receptor (beta chain) in context. The source of the sample is a study of blood T cell repertoires in COVID-19. Background on the study: The study drew acute and convalescent COVID-19 samples from the United States, Italy and Spain. The analysed material was cDNA or gDNA that came from T cells, B-cell-depleted T cells, or PBMCs.

Assay used: immunoSEQ multiplex PCR; TCRdb lists only in-frame clones, some missing. The sample shows tens of thousands of clones, more than 75% of them seen only once. CDR3 length equals 16 residues. Trimming took 5 bases from V and 2 from J; bases not matched to a gene: 5. Germline lookup yields CDR1 SGHTA and CDR2 FQGNSA. The chain links TRBV7-2 to TRBJ2-2; TRBD1 aligns across 10 bases. Sequenced: peripheral blood. This TCR came from a human donor in a cohort sampled during active COVID-19. CDR3 nucleotide sequence: TGTGCCAGCAGCACCTCGACAGGGGGCAACACCGGGGAGCTGTTTTTT. Translation: CASSTSTGGNTGELFF.